One sample yielded the 19 T cell receptor beta chains listed below, sequenced in a study of T cells after yellow fever vaccination. Each CDR3 protein is one row after TCRdb ran MiXCR on the 5' RACE reads. The table includes about 130,000 distinct CDR3 sequences, approximately 7% detected once. The specimen comprised CD4+ T cells sorted from PBMCs, sampled 10 to 11 days after the first yellow fever vaccination. The receptors originated from a man aged 18-30 years who received the YFV17D yellow fever vaccine.

The chain combines TRBV5-6 with TRBJ1-6, with D hard to call. V gave up 4 bases and J gave up 14 bases, with 13 bases separating them. Germline V gives CDR1 SGHDT, CDR2 YYEEEE. There are 12 residues in the CDR3. The CDR3 DNA is TGTGCCAGCAGCCCAGTCGATAGGACCCTCCACTTT. Its translation is CASSPVDRTLHF.

This clonotype has a count of ten or more. The genes are TRBV4-1 and TRBJ2-2, with TRBD2 identical over 7 bases. The CDR3 length is 18 residues. With V trimmed by 4 bases and J by 3 bases, 14 bases remained unmatched. Germline CDR1 and CDR2: MGHRA and YSYEKL. The DNA of the CDR3 is TGCGCCAGCAGCCGGGGCGGTGGGAGCGGGACTTACACCGGGGAGCTGTTTTTT. Its protein product is CASSRGGGSGTYTGELFF.

This clonotype showed up many times. The gene calls are TRBV7-9 and TRBJ2-1; TRBD1 might be the D (6 bases). The V gene lost 5 bases and the J gene lost 4 bases, with 9 bases spanning the gap. CDR1 and CDR2 (germline): SEHNR, FQNEAQ (reference sequence). This CDR3 region has 13 residues. The CDR3 DNA is TGTGCCAGCAGCCGGACAGTTTACAATGAGCAGTTCTTC. This sequence encodes CASSRTVYNEQFF.

A few counts support this clonotype. The chain is built from TRBV7-6 and TRBJ2-5; D is possibly TRBD1 or TRBD2 (5 bases each). V gave up 6 bases and J gave up 3 bases, with 14 bases separating them. CDR1 and CDR2 (germline): SGHVS, FNYEAQ. CDR3 length equals 14 residues. CDR3 coding DNA: TGTGCCAGCAGACCCGGGACGGTAAAAGAGACCCAGTACTTC. Its translation is CASRPGTVKETQYF.

The table lists this clonotype with many counts. This sequence joins TRBV5-1 and TRBJ2-7, with no clear D. The V and J ends lost 0 bases and 3 bases respectively, with 13 bases between them. Germline CDR1 is SGHRS and CDR2 is YFSETQ. This CDR3 region has 15 residues. As DNA, the CDR3 is TGCGCCAGCAGCTTGGCGGGCCGGAGAGACTACGAGCAGTACTTC. Translation: CASSLAGRRDYEQYF.

This clonotype was observed a few times. V usage is TRBV6-2 or TRBV6-3 and J usage is TRBJ2-7; possibly TRBD1 or TRBD2 for D (5 bases each). Germline V gives CDR1 MNHEY, CDR2 SVGEGT. The CDR3 length is 16 residues. V lost 5 bases, J lost 3 bases, and 20 bases lay in between. CDR3 sequence: CASSTGAWRIVYEQYF. In DNA form, the CDR3 reads TGTGCCAGCAGTACCGGGGCGTGGAGAATAGTCTACGAGCAGTACTTC.

This clonotype was counted many times. CDR3 coding DNA: TGTGCCAGCAGTTTAATAGAGACCCAGTACTTC. This codes for CASSLIETQYF. The chain uses TRBV12-3 or TRBV12-4 and TRBJ2-5; no reliable D call. The CDR3 is 11 amino acids. The V and J ends lost 2 bases and 4 bases respectively, with 2 bases between them.

This clonotype has at least ten counts. The chain joins TRBV11-1 to TRBJ2-7; 7 bases fit TRBD2. J gave up 3 bases and V 3 bases, and 5 bases lay outside the gene matches. The length of the CDR3 is 14 residues. Germline V CDR1 and CDR2: SGHAT, FQDESV (reference sequence). The DNA of the CDR3 is TGTGCCAGCAGCTTCCATTGGGGGGGCTACGAGCAGTACTTC. Residues: CASSFHWGGYEQYF.

This clonotype was recorded many times. CDR3 bases: TGCGCCAGCAACCGCCTAGCGGGGGGCAAAAGCACAGATACGCAGTATTTT. As protein: CASNRLAGGKSTDTQYF. V is TRBV5-1 and J is TRBJ2-3, with TRBD2 matching over 11 bases. CDR1 is SGHRS, CDR2 YFSETQ, per germline. The CDR3 consists of 17 residues. The V segment lost 6 bases and the J segment 0 bases; nucleotides outside the gene matches: 9.

Details on this clonotype: This could be a read error, since a much larger clone is one nucleotide away. This sequence joins TRBV5-5 and TRBJ1-5; no firm D call. The CDR3 totals 13 residues. Germline V gene data show CDR1 as SGHKS and CDR2 as YYEKEE (reference sequence). The CDR3 spells CANSLGISLPQHF. The CDR3, as DNA: TGTGCCAACAGCTTGGGTATAAGTCTACCCCAGCATTTT.

This clonotype occurred many times. This chain joins TRBV4-1 and TRBJ1-5; D is unclear. The CDR3 has 13 amino acids. The V gene lost 4 bases and the J gene lost 14 bases, with 18 bases spanning the gap. Germline V gene lookup returns CDR1 MGHRA and CDR2 YSYEKL. Here the CDR3 DNA reads TGCGCCAGCAGCCGTAACTATCGCGAAGGAAAGCATTTT. It yields the protein CASSRNYREGKHF.

Ten or more counts support this clonotype. The chain employs TRBV15 and TRBJ2-7; weak D call: TRBD1 (5 bases). The CDR3 is 16 amino acids. CDR1 is LNHNV and CDR2 is YYDKDF in the germline V gene (reference sequence). The CDR3 loop reads CATSRDRWGLGYKQYV. CDR3 nucleotide sequence: TGTGCCACCAGCAGAGATCGTTGGGGCCTCGGCTACAAGCAGTACGTC.

About this clonotype itself: It may be a read error: a sequence one base away is much more abundant. The chain recombines TRBV15 with TRBJ1-2, with D tentatively TRBD1 (6 bases). The CDR3 spans 14 residues. V was cut by 1 base and J by 8 bases, with 14 bases left in between. Germline values: CDR1 LNHNV, CDR2 YYDKDF (reference sequence). CDR3 region: CATSRVTGFGGYTF. DNA of the CDR3: TGTGCCACCAGCAGAGTCACAGGGTTTGGGGGCTACACCTTC. Based on the CDR3 plus reference TRBV15 and TRBJ1-2, the full variable domain is DAMVIQNPRYQVTQFGKPVTLSCSQTLNHNVMYWYQQKSSQAPKLLFHYYDKDFNNEADTPDNFQSRRPNTSFCFLDIRSPGLGDTAMYLCATSRVTGFGGYTFGSGTRLTVV.

This clonotype was seen at least ten times. The chain links TRBV9 to TRBJ1-1; unclear D gene. V was clipped by 6 bases and J by 7 bases, with 10 bases between them. The CDR3 has 11 residues. Germline values: CDR1 SGDLS, CDR2 YYNGEE. The CDR3 sequence is CASMGGREAFF. The CDR3 DNA reads TGTGCCAGCATGGGCGGGCGTGAAGCTTTCTTT.

By frequency in the sample, this clonotype is medium-sized (0.01 to 0.1%). The V and J genes are TRBV7-2 and TRBJ2-3, with TRBD2 matching 9 bases. The CDR3 length is 18 residues. V lost 5 bases, J lost 1 base, and 13 bases stayed unmatched. Germline CDR1 and CDR2: SGHTA and FQGNSA. DNA of the CDR3: TGTGCCAGCAGCCAGACCGTCGTTAGCGGGGGTCGCACAGATACGCAGTATTTT. Amino acid sequence: CASSQTVVSGGRTDTQYF.

The V gene is TRBV7-2, the J gene TRBJ2-6; D unresolved. The CDR3 runs 15 residues. CDR1 and CDR2 from the germline V gene are SGHTA and FQGNSA. The ends were cut back, 2 bases at V and 0 bases at J, with 5 bases in the middle. CDR3 protein: CASSLWSSGANVLTF. CDR3 in DNA: TGTGCCAGCAGCTTATGGAGCTCTGGGGCCAACGTCCTGACTTTC. Complete variable domain (other parts from reference TRBV7-2 and TRBJ2-6): GAGVSQSPSNKVTEKGKDVELRCDPISGHTALYWYRQSLGQGLEFLIYFQGNSAPDKSGLPSDRFSAERTGGSVSTLTIQRTQQEDSAVYLCASSLWSSGANVLTFGAGSRLTVL.

Only a few counts were recorded for this clonotype. V is TRBV3-1 and J is TRBJ1-4; D unresolved. V lost 2 bases to trimming and J lost 4 bases, with 11 bases between them. This CDR3 spans 15 amino acids. The germline V gene encodes CDR1 LGHDT and CDR2 YNNKEL (reference sequence). The CDR3 coding sequence is TGTGCCAGCAGCCAAACGTTGGGGATTAATGAAAAACTGTTTTTT. Translated: CASSQTLGINEKLFF. The variable domain in full, with the rest retrieved from reference TRBV3-1 and TRBJ1-4, is DTAVSQTPKYLVTQMGNDKSIKCEQNLGHDTMYWYKQDSKKFLKIMFSYNNKELIINETVPNRFSPKSPDKAHLNLHINSLELGDSAVYFCASSQTLGINEKLFFGSGTQLSVL.

This clonotype was recorded many times. The chain recombines TRBV5-1 with TRBJ2-3, with D unclear. Looked up from germline, CDR1 is SGHRS and CDR2 is YFSETQ. The V and J ends lost 0 bases and 14 bases respectively, with 16 bases between them. This CDR3 contains 13 residues. The CDR3 region is CASSLAGPPPAYF. The CDR3 region has the DNA TGCGCCAGCAGCTTGGCCGGTCCCCCCCCCGCGTATTTT.

The table lists this clonotype with many counts. The CDR3 spells CASSQRSQRLADPYEQYF. The CDR3 DNA sequence: TGCGCCAGCAGCCAAAGGAGCCAACGACTAGCGGATCCCTACGAGCAGTACTTC. V is TRBV4-3 and J is TRBJ2-7; 9 bases fit TRBD2. The CDR3 runs to 18 residues. The junction had 13 bases not matched to a gene; V was cut back by 2 bases and J by 2 bases. In germline, CDR1 is LGHNA, CDR2 YSLEER.